The source of this T cell receptor (beta chain) is a study of T-cell reconstitution after alpha-beta-depleted transplantation in children. Study-level findings and limits: Diversity and T-cell counts at one year after transplant derived mostly from new T cells.

Unique molecular identifiers were incorporated during preparation of the TCRbeta library. A single record per CDR3 protein comes from TCRdb applying MiXCR to the PCR reads. The data show about 250,000 distinct CDR3 sequences, with 20% to 30% seen just once and about 5% held by the top ten. The CDR3 length is 17 residues. Germline CDR1 LGHDT, CDR2 YNNKEL (reference sequence). V lost 5 bases and J lost 4; bases outside the gene matches: 11. Of note for this clonotype: As yet, its antigen is unknown.

The chain has TRBV3-1 and TRBJ2-3; 11 bases are a match to TRBD2. This material consisted of PBMCs, mostly from graft donor cells, taken 360 days after TCRalphabeta/CD19-depleted stem cell transplant. This clonotype originated in a female patient aged 2-9 years who had a stem cell transplant for congenital amegakaryocytic thrombocytopenia, so the T cells may come from the graft donor. The CDR3: CASSIRLAGIGADTQYF. The CDR3 DNA reads TGTGCCAGCAGCATACGACTAGCGGGGATCGGGGCAGATACGCAGTATTTT.